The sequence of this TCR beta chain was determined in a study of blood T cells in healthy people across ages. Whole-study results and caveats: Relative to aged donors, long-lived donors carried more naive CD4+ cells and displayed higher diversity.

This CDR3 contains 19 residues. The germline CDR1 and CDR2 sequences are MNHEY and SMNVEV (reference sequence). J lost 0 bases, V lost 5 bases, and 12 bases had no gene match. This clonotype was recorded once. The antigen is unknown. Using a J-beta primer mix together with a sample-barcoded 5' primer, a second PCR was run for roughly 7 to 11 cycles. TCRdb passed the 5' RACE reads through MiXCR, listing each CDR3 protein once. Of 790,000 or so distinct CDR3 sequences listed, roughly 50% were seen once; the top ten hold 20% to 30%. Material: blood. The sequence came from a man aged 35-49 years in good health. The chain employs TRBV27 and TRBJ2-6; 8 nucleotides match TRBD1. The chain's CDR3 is CASSPSWTGPRSGANVLTF. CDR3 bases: TGTGCCAGCAGTCCAAGTTGGACAGGGCCCCGCTCTGGGGCCAACGTCCTGACTTTC. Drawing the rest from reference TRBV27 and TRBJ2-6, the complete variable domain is EAQVTQNPRYLITVTGKKLTVTCSQNMNHEYMSWYRQDPGLGLRQIYYSMNVEVTDKGDVPEGYKVSRKEKRNFPLILESPSPNQTSLYFCASSPSWTGPRSGANVLTFGAGSRLTVL.